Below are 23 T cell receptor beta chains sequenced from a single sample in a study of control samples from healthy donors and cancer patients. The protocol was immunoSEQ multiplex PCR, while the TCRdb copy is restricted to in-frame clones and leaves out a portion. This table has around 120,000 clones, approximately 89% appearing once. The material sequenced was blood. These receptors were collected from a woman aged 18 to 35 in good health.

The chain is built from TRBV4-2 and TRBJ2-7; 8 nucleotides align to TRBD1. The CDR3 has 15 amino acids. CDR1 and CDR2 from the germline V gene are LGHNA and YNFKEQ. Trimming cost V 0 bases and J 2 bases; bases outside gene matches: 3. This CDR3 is CASSQEGTGAYEQYF. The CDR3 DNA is TGTGCCAGCAGCCAAGAAGGGACAGGTGCCTACGAGCAGTACTTC.

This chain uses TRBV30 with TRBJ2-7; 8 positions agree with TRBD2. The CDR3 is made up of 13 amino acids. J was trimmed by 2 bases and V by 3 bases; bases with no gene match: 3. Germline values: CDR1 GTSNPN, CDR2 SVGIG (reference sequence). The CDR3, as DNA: TGTGCCTGGAGCGCCGGGGGGGCCTACGAGCAGTACTTC. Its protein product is CAWSAGGAYEQYF.

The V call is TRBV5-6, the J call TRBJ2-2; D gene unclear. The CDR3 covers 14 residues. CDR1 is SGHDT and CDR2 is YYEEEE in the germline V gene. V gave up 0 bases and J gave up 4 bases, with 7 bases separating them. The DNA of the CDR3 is TGTGCCAGCAGCTTGGAATTCGCCACCGGGGAGCTGTTTTTT. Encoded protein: CASSLEFATGELFF.

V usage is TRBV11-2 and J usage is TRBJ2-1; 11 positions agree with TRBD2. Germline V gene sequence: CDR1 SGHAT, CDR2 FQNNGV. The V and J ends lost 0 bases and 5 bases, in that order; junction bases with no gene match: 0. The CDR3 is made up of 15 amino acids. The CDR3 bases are TGTGCCAGCAGCTTAGAACTAGCGGGGGACAATGAGCAGTTCTTC. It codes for CASSLELAGDNEQFF.

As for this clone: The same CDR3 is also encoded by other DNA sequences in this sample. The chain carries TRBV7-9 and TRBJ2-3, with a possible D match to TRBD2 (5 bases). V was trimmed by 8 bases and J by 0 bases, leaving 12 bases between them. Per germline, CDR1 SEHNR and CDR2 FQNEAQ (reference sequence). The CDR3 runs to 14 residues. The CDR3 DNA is TGTGCCAGCCTTGCGGGCGGAAGCACAGATACGCAGTATTTT. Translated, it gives CASLAGGSTDTQYF.

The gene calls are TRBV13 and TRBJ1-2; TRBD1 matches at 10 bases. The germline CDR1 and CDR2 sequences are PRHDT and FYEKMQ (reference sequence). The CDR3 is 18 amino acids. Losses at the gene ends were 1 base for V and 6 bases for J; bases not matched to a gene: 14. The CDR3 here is CASSLASGTGASLDGYTF. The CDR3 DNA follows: TGTGCCAGCAGCTTAGCCTCCGGGACAGGGGCGAGTTTGGATGGCTACACCTTC.

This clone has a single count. CDR3 region: CASSEIWVTVNTEAFF. The CDR3 DNA is TGTGCCAGCAGTGAAATCTGGGTGACGGTGAACACTGAAGCTTTCTTT. J is TRBJ1-1 and V is TRBV6-1; D unresolved. Between the trimmed V and J ends, which lost 2 bases and 0 bases, there was a span of 13 bases. Germline V lookup: CDR1 MNHNS, CDR2 SASEGT. The CDR3 sequence is 16 residues long.

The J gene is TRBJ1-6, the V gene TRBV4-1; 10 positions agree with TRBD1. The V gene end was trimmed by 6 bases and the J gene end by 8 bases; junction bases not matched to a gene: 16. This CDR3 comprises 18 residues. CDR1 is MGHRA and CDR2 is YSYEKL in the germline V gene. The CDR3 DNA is TGCGCCAGCAGGGGACAGGGGAAGGGTTTGGGGTGGGATTCACCCCTCCACTTT. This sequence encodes CASRGQGKGLGWDSPLHF.

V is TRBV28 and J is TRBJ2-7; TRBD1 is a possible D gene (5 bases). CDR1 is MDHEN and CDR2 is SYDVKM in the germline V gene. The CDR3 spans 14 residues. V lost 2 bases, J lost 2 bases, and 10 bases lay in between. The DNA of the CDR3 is TGTGCCAGCAGTTTACAGGGCCCACCCTACGAGCAGTACTTC. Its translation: CASSLQGPPYEQYF.

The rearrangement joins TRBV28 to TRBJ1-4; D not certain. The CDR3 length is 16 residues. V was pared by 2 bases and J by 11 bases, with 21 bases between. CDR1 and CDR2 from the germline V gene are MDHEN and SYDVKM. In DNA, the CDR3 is TGTGCCAGCAGTTTAGAGAGGTCGCCAGTCGATAATAAACTGTTTTTT. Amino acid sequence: CASSLERSPVDNKLFF.

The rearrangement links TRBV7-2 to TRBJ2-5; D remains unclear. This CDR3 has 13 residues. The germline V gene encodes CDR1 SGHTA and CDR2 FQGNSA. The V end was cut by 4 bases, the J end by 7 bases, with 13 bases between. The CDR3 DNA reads TGTGCCAGCAGCTCCCCGCCCTCCGGGACCCAGTACTTC. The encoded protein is CASSSPPSGTQYF.

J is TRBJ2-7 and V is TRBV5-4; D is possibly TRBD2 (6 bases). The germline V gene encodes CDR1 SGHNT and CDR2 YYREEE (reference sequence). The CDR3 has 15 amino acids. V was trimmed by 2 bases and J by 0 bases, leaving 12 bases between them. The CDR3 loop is CASSFAGGSSYEQYF. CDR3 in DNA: TGTGCCAGCAGCTTTGCCGGGGGAAGCTCCTACGAGCAGTACTTC.

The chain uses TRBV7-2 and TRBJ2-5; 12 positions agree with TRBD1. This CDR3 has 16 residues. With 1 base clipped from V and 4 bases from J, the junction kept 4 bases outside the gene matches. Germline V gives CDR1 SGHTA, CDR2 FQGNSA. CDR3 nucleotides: TGTGCCAGCAGCTTAGTGGGACAGGGGGCGTCAGAGACCCAGTACTTC. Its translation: CASSLVGQGASETQYF. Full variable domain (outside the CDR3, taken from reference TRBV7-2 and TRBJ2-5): GAGVSQSPSNKVTEKGKDVELRCDPISGHTALYWYRQSLGQGLEFLIYFQGNSAPDKSGLPSDRFSAERTGGSVSTLTIQRTQQEDSAVYLCASSLVGQGASETQYFGPGTRLLVL.

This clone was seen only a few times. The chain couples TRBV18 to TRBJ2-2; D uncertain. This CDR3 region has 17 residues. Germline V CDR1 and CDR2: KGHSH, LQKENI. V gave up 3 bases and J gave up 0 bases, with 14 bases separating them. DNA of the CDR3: TGTGCCAGCTCACCGCTGGGCTTGTTGACGAACACCGGGGAGCTGTTTTTT. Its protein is CASSPLGLLTNTGELFF.

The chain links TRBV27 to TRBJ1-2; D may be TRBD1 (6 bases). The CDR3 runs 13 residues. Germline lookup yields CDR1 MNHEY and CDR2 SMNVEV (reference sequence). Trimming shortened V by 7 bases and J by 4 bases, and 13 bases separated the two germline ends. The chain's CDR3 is CASMDRDSYGYTF. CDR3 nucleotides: TGTGCCAGCATGGACAGAGACTCCTATGGCTACACCTTC.

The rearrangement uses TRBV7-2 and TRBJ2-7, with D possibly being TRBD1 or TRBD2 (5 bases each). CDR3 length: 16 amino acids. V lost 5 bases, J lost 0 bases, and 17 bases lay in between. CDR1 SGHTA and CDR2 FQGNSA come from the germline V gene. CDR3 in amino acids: CASSRRVGSSSYEQYF. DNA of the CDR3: TGTGCCAGCAGCCGCAGGGTTGGGAGCAGCTCCTACGAGCAGTACTTC.

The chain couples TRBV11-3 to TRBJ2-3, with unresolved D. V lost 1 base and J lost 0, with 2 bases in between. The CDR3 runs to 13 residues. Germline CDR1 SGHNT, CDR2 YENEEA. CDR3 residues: CASSLVSTDTQYF. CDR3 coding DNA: TGTGCCAGCAGCTTAGTTAGCACAGATACGCAGTATTTT.

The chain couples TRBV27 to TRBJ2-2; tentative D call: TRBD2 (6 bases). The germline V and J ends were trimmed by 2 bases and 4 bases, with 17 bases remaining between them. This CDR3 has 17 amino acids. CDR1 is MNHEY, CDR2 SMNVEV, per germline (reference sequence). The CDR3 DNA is TGTGCCAGCAGTTTAACCCCCTTTGAGGGAGGCACCGGGGAGCTGTTTTTT. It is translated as CASSLTPFEGGTGELFF.

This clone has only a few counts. CDR3 sequence: CASGNPGTGTYEQYF. As DNA, the CDR3 is TGTGCCAGTGGAAATCCCGGGACTGGGACCTACGAGCAGTACTTC. The J gene is TRBJ2-7, the V gene TRBV19; the D gene is possibly TRBD2 (6 bases). Deletions cut 8 bases from V and 2 bases from J, with 19 bases between. This CDR3 is 15 amino acids long. Germline V CDR1 and CDR2: LNHDA, SQIVND (reference sequence).

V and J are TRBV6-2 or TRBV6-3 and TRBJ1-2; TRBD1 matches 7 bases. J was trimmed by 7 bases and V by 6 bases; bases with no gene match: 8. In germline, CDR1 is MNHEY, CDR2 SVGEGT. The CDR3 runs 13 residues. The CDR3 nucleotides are TGTGCCAGCAGCACCGACAGGGTCCGTGGCTACACCTTC. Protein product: CASSTDRVRGYTF.

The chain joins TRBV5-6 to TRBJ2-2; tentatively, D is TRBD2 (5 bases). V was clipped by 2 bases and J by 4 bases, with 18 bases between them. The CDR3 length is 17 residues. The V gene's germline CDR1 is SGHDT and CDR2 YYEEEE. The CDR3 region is CASSLRISGIGTGELFF. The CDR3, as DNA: TGTGCCAGCAGCTTAAGGATATCCGGGATAGGCACCGGGGAGCTGTTTTTT.

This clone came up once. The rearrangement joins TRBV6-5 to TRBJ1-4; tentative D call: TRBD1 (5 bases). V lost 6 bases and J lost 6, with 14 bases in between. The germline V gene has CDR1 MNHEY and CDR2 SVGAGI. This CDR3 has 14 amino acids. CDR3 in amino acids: CASRRALGDEKLFF. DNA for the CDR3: TGTGCCAGCAGAAGGGCCCTGGGGGATGAAAAACTGTTTTTT.

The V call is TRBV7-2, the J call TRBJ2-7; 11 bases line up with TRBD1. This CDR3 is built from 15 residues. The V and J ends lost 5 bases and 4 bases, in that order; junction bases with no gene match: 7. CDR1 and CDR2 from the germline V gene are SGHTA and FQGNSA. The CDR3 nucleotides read TGTGCCAGCAGCCCCTACGGGACAGGGGGTTACGAGCAGTACTTC. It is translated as CASSPYGTGGYEQYF.